This T cell receptor beta chain was found in a study of blood T cell repertoires in COVID-19. Across the study: The United States, Italy and Spain were the sources of the acute and convalescent COVID-19 samples. Nucleic acid was either cDNA or gDNA, and it came from T cells, B-cell-depleted T cells, or PBMCs.

Authors' methods: Estimates of nucleated cell counts were drawn from the amplification of reference gene primers. Generated by immunoSEQ multiplex PCR, the TCRdb table keeps only in-frame clones and is missing some. V, J and clone size derive from that table, while D and trimming were established from the DNA sequence. The sample records roughly 29,000 clones, 70% to 90% being singletons. Looked up from germline, CDR1 is SGHKS and CDR2 is YYEKEE (reference sequence). The ends were cut back, 5 bases at V and 7 bases at J, with 16 bases in the middle. The CDR3 loop spans 14 amino acids. The Seattle patients, enrolled during active infection, were followed longitudinally.

J is TRBJ1-5 and V is TRBV5-5; maybe TRBD1 (6 bases). The sequence derives from a woman aged 80 or over with COVID-19, enrolled during active disease. The sequenced sample was peripheral blood. CDR3 bases: TGTGCCAGCAGTACCGGGGGGGCTGGGCAGCCCCAGCATTTT. Its translation: CASSTGGAGQPQHF.